The 24 T cell receptor beta chains below come from one sample, sequenced in a study of technical replicates of blood from a few donors. Data came from immunoSEQ multiplex PCR; TCRdb stores just in-frame clones and leaves some out. The sample contains over 70,000 clones, about 96% of which appear only once. Sequencing input: T cells isolated from PBMCs. The receptor source for this set is a human donor in good health.

This clone was recorded only once. The rearrangement uses TRBV19 and TRBJ2-1, with D possibly being TRBD1 (6 bases). The V end lost 6 bases, the J end lost 4 bases, and 10 bases lay between the germline ends. This CDR3 region has 13 residues. The germline V gene encodes CDR1 LNHDA and CDR2 SQIVND (reference sequence). CDR3 amino acids: CASSRGLYNEQFF. The CDR3 DNA reads TGTGCCAGTAGCAGGGGCCTTTACAATGAGCAGTTCTTC.

The chain recombines TRBV29-1 with TRBJ2-4, with D perhaps TRBD1 (6 bases). V was trimmed by 3 bases and J by 3 bases, leaving 15 bases between them. The CDR3 has 15 amino acids. Germline V gives CDR1 SQVTM, CDR2 ANQGSEA. CDR3 in DNA: TGCAGCGTTGAGGTGGGACACGGAGGCAAAAACATTCAGTACTTC. It yields the protein CSVEVGHGGKNIQYF.

The V call is TRBV14, the J call TRBJ1-2; 7 positions agree with TRBD1. CDR3 length: 13 amino acids. Germline loops: CDR1 SGHDN, CDR2 FVKESK. V was clipped by 3 bases and J by 6 bases; unmatched bases: 4. CDR3 loop: CASSHYRGHGYTF. CDR3 bases: TGTGCCAGCAGCCATTACAGGGGCCATGGCTACACCTTC.

The rearrangement links TRBV7-9 to TRBJ2-2; 10 bases agree with TRBD1. Germline CDR1 is SEHNR and CDR2 is FQNEAQ (reference sequence). Losses at the gene ends were 4 bases for V and 5 bases for J; bases not matched to a gene: 10. This CDR3 spans 17 amino acids. This CDR3 reads CASSSTRDRGETGELFF. The CDR3 nucleotides read TGTGCCAGCAGCTCAACCCGGGACAGGGGTGAAACCGGGGAGCTGTTTTTT.

This chain uses TRBV5-1 with TRBJ1-2; 10 bases line up with TRBD1. CDR3 length: 15 residues. Trimming cost V 5 bases and J 4 bases; bases outside gene matches: 8. CDR1 is SGHRS, CDR2 YFSETQ, per germline. This CDR3 reads CASSEAGQGFYGYTF. In DNA, the CDR3 is TGCGCCAGCAGTGAGGCGGGACAGGGGTTCTATGGCTACACCTTC.

The chain couples TRBV28 to TRBJ2-1; maybe TRBD2 (6 bases). The CDR3 contains 13 residues. Germline V gene lookup returns CDR1 MDHEN and CDR2 SYDVKM. V lost 4 bases to trimming and J lost 4 bases, with 8 bases between them. The CDR3 DNA follows: TGTGCCAGCAGTTCGACTAGATACAATGAGCAGTTCTTC. It encodes CASSSTRYNEQFF.

The gene calls are TRBV6-5 and TRBJ1-5, with TRBD1 as a possible D gene (6 bases). Germline V gene data show CDR1 as MNHEY and CDR2 as SVGAGI. The CDR3 runs 16 residues. The V and J ends lost 6 bases and 0 bases respectively, with 15 bases between them. In DNA, the CDR3 is TGTGCCAGCAGCTACCGGGACAAAGATAGCAATCAGCCCCAGCATTTT. This gives the protein CASSYRDKDSNQPQHF.

This chain uses TRBV7-9 with TRBJ2-7, with 10 bases that match TRBD1. Germline trimming cut 1 base from V and 6 bases from J; bases unmatched to any gene: 6. CDR1 is SEHNR and CDR2 is FQNEAQ in the germline V gene (reference sequence). The CDR3 is made up of 15 amino acids. As DNA, the CDR3 is TGTGCCAGCAGCTTAGTCGGGACAGGGGCCCTCGAGCAGTACTTC. It encodes CASSLVGTGALEQYF. Full variable domain (outside the CDR3, taken from reference TRBV7-9 and TRBJ2-7): DTGVSQNPRHKITKRGQNVTFRCDPISEHNRLYWYRQTLGQGPEFLTYFQNEAQLEKSRLLSDRFSAERPKGSFSTLEIQRTEQGDSAMYLCASSLVGTGALEQYFGPGTRLTVT.

CDR3 protein: CASSPQGDFLATQYF. CDR3 coding DNA: TGTGCCAGCTCTCCGCAGGGGGATTTTCTGGCGACCCAGTACTTC. V usage is TRBV18 and J usage is TRBJ2-5; 7 bases match TRBD1. The J segment lost 7 bases and the V segment lost 6 bases, leaving 14 bases of the junction unmatched. The V gene's germline CDR1 is KGHSH and CDR2 LQKENI. The CDR3 has 15 residues. Full variable domain (missing parts from reference TRBV18 and TRBJ2-5): NAGVMQNPRHLVRRRGQEARLRCSPMKGHSHVYWYRQLPEEGLKFMVYLQKENIIDESGMPKERFSAEFPKEGPSILRIQQVVRGDSAAYFCASSPQGDFLATQYFGPGTRLLVL.

This rearrangement joins TRBV7-9 to TRBJ2-5, with 7 bases aligning to TRBD1. V was pared by 2 bases and J by 0 bases, with 6 bases of the junction left unmatched. Germline V lookup: CDR1 SEHNR, CDR2 FQNEAQ (reference sequence). This CDR3 is built from 16 residues. In nucleotides, the CDR3 is TGTGCCAGCAGCTTAATATTGGGACAGAACCAAGAGACCCAGTACTTC. Residues: CASSLILGQNQETQYF.

This clone was recorded only once. The chain has TRBV7-8 and TRBJ2-2; D unresolved. Germline CDR1 and CDR2: SGHVS and FQNEAQ. CDR3 length equals 16 residues. Trimming pared 1 base from V and 5 bases from J, leaving 14 bases between. The CDR3: CASSLVDLLDTGELFF. The CDR3 region has the DNA TGTGCCAGCAGCTTAGTGGATTTGCTAGATACCGGGGAGCTGTTTTTT.

This chain uses TRBV7-9 with TRBJ2-3; D may be TRBD2 (6 bases). The CDR3 extends over 16 amino acids. Trimming left V 3 bases short and J 3 bases short, with 16 bases between. CDR1 SEHNR and CDR2 FQNEAQ come from the germline V gene (reference sequence). CDR3 in DNA: TGTGCCAGCAGCTTGGTCGCCGGGGCGGGGACAGATACGCAGTATTTT. Translation gives CASSLVAGAGTDTQYF.

The V and J genes are TRBV7-2 and TRBJ2-7; 7 bases fit TRBD1. This CDR3 comprises 14 residues. V lost 3 bases and J lost 6; bases outside the gene matches: 8. CDR1 is SGHTA, CDR2 FQGNSA, per germline. The CDR3 sequence is CASSFGTGVSEQYF. The CDR3 bases are TGTGCCAGCAGCTTTGGAACAGGGGTATCCGAGCAGTACTTC. Together with reference TRBV7-2 and TRBJ2-7, the CDR3 gives the full variable domain: GAGVSQSPSNKVTEKGKDVELRCDPISGHTALYWYRQSLGQGLEFLIYFQGNSAPDKSGLPSDRFSAERTGGSVSTLTIQRTQQEDSAVYLCASSFGTGVSEQYFGPGTRLTVT.

This clone is a singleton in its sample. The rearrangement joins TRBV27 to TRBJ1-2; tentatively, D is TRBD1 (6 bases). V lost 3 bases and J 1 base, leaving 24 bases between the germline ends. CDR1 and CDR2 from the germline V gene are MNHEY and SMNVEV (reference sequence). The CDR3 length is 19 residues. CDR3: CASSFLGQIGRRNNYGYTF. DNA of the CDR3: TGTGCCAGCAGTTTTTTGGGACAAATAGGACGGAGAAATAACTATGGCTACACCTTC.

The chain is built from TRBV6-5 and TRBJ2-1; no definite D call. The V gene lost 8 bases and the J gene lost 3 bases, with 11 bases spanning the gap. CDR3 length: 13 residues. The germline CDR1 and CDR2 sequences are MNHEY and SVGAGI. The CDR3 DNA reads as TGTGCCAGCCTGAGTGTTAACTACAATGAGCAGTTCTTC. It specifies CASLSVNYNEQFF.

This chain uses TRBV7-8 with TRBJ1-1, with 8 bases fitting TRBD1. CDR1 and CDR2 from the germline V gene are SGHVS and FQNEAQ. J gave up 3 bases and V 6 bases, and 9 bases lay outside the gene matches. The CDR3 loop spans 15 amino acids. The CDR3: CASRLRQGIDTEAFF. The CDR3 DNA is TGTGCCAGCAGGCTCCGACAGGGGATAGACACTGAAGCTTTCTTT.

For this clone: An end of the junction differs from the germline gene, which may be a read error. The rearrangement joins TRBV18 to TRBJ1-3; D is unresolved. CDR1 is KGHSH, CDR2 LQKENI, per germline. This CDR3 spans 14 amino acids. The DNA for the CDR3 is TGTGCCACCTCATCGGGGATCTCTGGAAACACCATATATTTT. It specifies CATSSGISGNTIYF.

This chain links TRBV28 with TRBJ2-7; maybe TRBD1 (6 bases). Germline V CDR1 and CDR2: MDHEN, SYDVKM. Between the trimmed V and J ends, which lost 6 bases and 7 bases, there was a span of 16 bases. This CDR3 is 13 amino acids long. The CDR3 DNA reads as TGTGCCAGCAGCCTAGAGGGGGTCGGGGAGCAGTACTTC. It specifies CASSLEGVGEQYF.

This chain joins TRBV4-1 and TRBJ1-2; 11 bases agree with TRBD1. Germline lookup yields CDR1 MGHRA and CDR2 YSYEKL. J gave up 4 bases and V 1 base, and 11 bases lay outside the gene matches. The CDR3 contains 18 residues. For the CDR3, the DNA is TGCGCCAGCAGCCAAGTTATTCGGACAGGGGGCATCTCCTATGGCTACACCTTC. Translated: CASSQVIRTGGISYGYTF.

This clone appeared once. The chain has TRBV19 and TRBJ2-1; D gene ambiguous. There are 14 residues in the CDR3. V lost 1 base and J lost 1, with 5 bases in between. The germline CDR1 and CDR2 sequences are LNHDA and SQIVND (reference sequence). The CDR3 here is CASSIVRSYNEQFF. The CDR3 nucleotides read TGTGCCAGTAGTATAGTCCGGTCCTACAATGAGCAGTTCTTC.

The chain joins TRBV4-1 to TRBJ2-2; D unclear. The germline V gene has CDR1 MGHRA and CDR2 YSYEKL. The ends were cut back, 4 bases at V and 6 bases at J, with 6 bases in the middle. This CDR3 spans 12 amino acids. As DNA, the CDR3 is TGCGCCAGCAGCCTCGGAGCCGGGGAGCTGTTTTTT. Translating gives CASSLGAGELFF.

The chain combines TRBV10-3 with TRBJ2-5, with 8 bases that match TRBD1. The germline V gene encodes CDR1 ENHRY and CDR2 SYGVKD. Trimming removed 2 bases from V and 4 bases from J; junction bases left unmatched: 6. This CDR3 contains 15 residues. The CDR3 spells CAISEAGQGRETQYF. The DNA of the CDR3 is TGTGCCATCAGTGAGGCCGGACAGGGTCGAGAGACCCAGTACTTC.

The chain has TRBV4-1 and TRBJ2-7; 8 bases map to TRBD1. The CDR3 has 15 residues. The ends lost 2 bases at V and 4 bases at J; junction bases unmatched: 7. Germline CDR1 is MGHRA and CDR2 is YSYEKL. CDR3 protein: CASSQLGQGAYEQYF. DNA of the CDR3: TGCGCCAGCAGCCAACTAGGACAGGGAGCGTACGAGCAGTACTTC.

This rearrangement joins TRBV21-1 to TRBJ2-7; whether TRBD1, the table's D call, matches the DNA was not checked. TRBV21-1 is a listed pseudogene. This CDR3 has 13 residues. This CDR3 reads CASSKNSRYEQYF. The CDR3 nucleotides are TGTGCCAGCAGCAAAAACAGCAGATACGAGCAGTACTTC.